A selection of T cell receptor beta chains follows, all from one sample in a study of T cells in Graves' hyperthyroidism and ophthalmopathy. Using its own MiXCR run on the multiplex PCR reads, TCRdb lists one record per CDR3 protein. The sample consists of hundreds of thousands of distinct CDR3 sequences, about 14% of them appearing once. Sequencing was carried out using blood. These receptors were taken from a woman aged 45 to 65 with Graves' ophthalmopathy. Both conserved end residues are part of each CDR3. A D gene is named only where the DNA matches it firmly. For some rows the clone size is stated as once, few or many, or as a class when expanded; others skip it.

d_gene,abundance,v_gene,j_gene,len,CDR3nt,CDR3aa
TRBD2,many,TRBV28,TRBJ2-1,19,TGTGCCAGCAGTTCCCCCCTCCTTAGCGGGAGGGCTATGGGGAATGAGCAGTTCTTC,CASSSPLLSGRAMGNEQFF
TRBD2,many,TRBV27,TRBJ2-7,16,TGTGCCAGCAGTTTAATAACTAGCGGACTCCGCTACGAGCAGTACTTC,CASSLITSGLRYEQYF
TRBD2,.,TRBV6-1,TRBJ2-3,16,TGTGCCAGCAGTTTGGGACTAGCGGGAACAGCAGATACGCAGTATTTT,CASSLGLAGTADTQYF
TRBD2,many,TRBV12-3/TRBV12-4,TRBJ2-7,16,TGTGCCAGCAGTGGGGGACTAGCGGGAGAGTCCTACGAGCAGTACTTC,CASSGGLAGESYEQYF
.,.,TRBV6-1,TRBJ1-1,11,TGTGCCAGCGTGAGGTCCCGTGAAGCTTTCTTT,CASVRSREAFF
.,many,TRBV15,TRBJ2-1,14,TGTGCCACCAGCAGAGCGTCGGGCTACAATGAGCAGTTCTTC,CATSRASGYNEQFF
.,.,TRBV9,TRBJ1-4,15,TGTGCCAGTTCCTCGAGGGGGACAACTAATGAAAAACTGTTTTTT,CASSSRGTTNEKLFF
.,.,TRBV9,TRBJ2-2,17,TGTGCCAGCAGCGTAGATTCTACGGGAGTGAACACCGGGGAGCTGTTTTTT,CASSVDSTGVNTGELFF
.,few,TRBV6-5,TRBJ1-4,15,TGTGCCAGCAGTAAATCGACGGCCGTTAATGAAAAACTGTTTTTT,CASSKSTAVNEKLFF
.,many,TRBV10-3,TRBJ1-1,16,TGTGCCATCAGTGACCCGTTAGGGCAGAGGAACACTGAAGCTTTCTTT,CAISDPLGQRNTEAFF
.,.,TRBV7-2,TRBJ2-7,14,TGTGCCAGCAGCTCCATCGGGACTTTCTACGAGCAGTACTTC,CASSSIGTFYEQYF
TRBD1,few,TRBV20-1,TRBJ2-4,14,TGCAGTGCTAGGGAACAGGGGGCTTTGGGCATTCAGTACTTC,CSAREQGALGIQYF
.,many,TRBV5-5,TRBJ2-2,17,TGTGCCAGCAGCAAGGAACAACCGGGACTTGACACCGGGGAGCTGTTTTTT,CASSKEQPGLDTGELFF
TRBD2,few,TRBV4-3,TRBJ2-3,17,TGCGCCAGCAGCCAAGGAGTAGAGCGGGAGGACACAGATACGCAGTATTTT,CASSQGVEREDTDTQYF
.,many,TRBV20-1,TRBJ1-6,13,TGCAGTGCTAGATCAACTTGGGATTCACCCCTCCACTTT,CSARSTWDSPLHF
.,many,TRBV18,TRBJ1-5,15,TGTGCCAGCTCACCTCCCGGAATCAGCAATCAGCCCCAGCATTTT,CASSPPGISNQPQHF
TRBD1,.,TRBV4-1,TRBJ2-2,21,TGCGCCAGCAGCTTGACAGGGGGGCAGACTAGTCTTCGCGCGAACACCGGGGAGCTGTTTTTT,CASSLTGGQTSLRANTGELFF
.,.,TRBV9,TRBJ2-6,16,TGTGCCAGCAGCGTGGACCCGGCCGGCGGGGCCAACGTCCTGACTTTC,CASSVDPAGGANVLTF
.,many,TRBV5-1,TRBJ2-2,16,TGCGCCAGCAGCTTGGAATTAGCGGCGAACACCGGGGAGCTGTTTTTT,CASSLELAANTGELFF
.,few,TRBV7-8,TRBJ2-7,16,TGTGCCAGCAGCTTAGCTCTGACACTCCGGGGATCCGAGCAGTACTTC,CASSLALTLRGSEQYF
.,few,TRBV5-8,TRBJ1-5,17,TGTGCCAGCACCTACTGGCTAGGGGAAGCTCCCAATCAGCCCCAGCATTTT,CASTYWLGEAPNQPQHF
TRBD2,.,TRBV29-1,TRBJ2-1,15,TGCAGCGTTGCGGGGGCTAGCGGGAGGGCCTTGGAGCAGTTCTTC,CSVAGASGRALEQFF
.,.,TRBV12-3/TRBV12-4,TRBJ1-6,14,TGTGCCAGCAGTTTAGAGATCAGAAATTCACCCCTCCACTTT,CASSLEIRNSPLHF
TRBD1,.,TRBV15,TRBJ2-3,16,TGTGCCACCAGCAAGTACCGGGACAGGGGCGCAGATACGCAGTATTTT,CATSKYRDRGADTQYF
TRBD2,many,TRBV27,TRBJ2-1,17,TGTGCCAGCAGCAAGCCGGGACTAGCGGGAGTAGGAAATGAGCAGTTCTTC,CASSKPGLAGVGNEQFF
.,many,TRBV30,TRBJ1-5,13,TGTGCCTGGAGTACAGGGAACAATCAGCCCCAGCATTTT,CAWSTGNNQPQHF